Presented here are 29 T cell receptor beta chains from one specimen sequenced in a study of T cells in Graves' hyperthyroidism and ophthalmopathy. Amplification of TCR beta CDR3 regions was performed using RNA transcripts as template. First-round RT-PCR of the TCR CDR3 relied on the HTBI primer set. MiXCR, applied by TCRdb to the multiplex PCR reads, yields one record per CDR3 protein. The sample includes about 640,000 distinct CDR3 sequences, more than 12% seen only once; the top ten take about an eighth. Sequenced material: blood. The receptors stem from a woman in her fifties or sixties with Graves' ophthalmopathy.

The sample holds many counts of this clonotype. The V gene is TRBV28, the J gene TRBJ2-7; no clear D gene. The CDR3 has 16 amino acids. Germline V lookup: CDR1 MDHEN, CDR2 SYDVKM. The V and J ends lost 2 bases and 0 bases respectively, with 14 bases between them. The CDR3 spells CASSLIRRLSSYEQYF. The CDR3 nucleotides read TGTGCCAGCAGTTTAATTCGTCGACTGAGCTCCTACGAGCAGTACTTC.

This clonotype was seen ten or more times. The V call is TRBV20-1, the J call TRBJ1-5; 7 bases line up with TRBD1. Germline CDR1 DFQATT, CDR2 SNEGSKA (reference sequence). The CDR3 extends over 14 amino acids. J gave up 5 bases and V 4 bases, and 8 bases lay outside the gene matches. The DNA of the CDR3 is TGCAGTGCTACCCAGGGGGATTGGGATCAGCCCCAGCATTTT. Protein sequence: CSATQGDWDQPQHF.

The chain recombines TRBV6-1 with TRBJ2-2; 9 bases are a match to TRBD2. The CDR3 has 13 residues. V trimming: 8 bases; J trimming: 6 bases; junction bases outside the gene matches: 4. The germline V gene encodes CDR1 MNHNS and CDR2 SASEGT. CDR3: CASGGRAPGELFF. In DNA form, the CDR3 reads TGTGCCAGCGGCGGGAGGGCCCCCGGGGAGCTGTTTTTT.

This clonotype was recorded a few times. The chain carries TRBV20-1 and TRBJ2-2; D gene unclear. The V gene lost 2 bases and the J gene lost 5 bases, with 15 bases spanning the gap. Germline assignment: CDR1 DFQATT and CDR2 SNEGSKA (reference sequence). This CDR3 spans 15 amino acids. CDR3 region: CSARPPPLGTGELFF. The CDR3 region has the DNA TGCAGTGCTAGACCACCGCCGTTGGGGACCGGGGAGCTGTTTTTT.

Many counts were recorded for this clonotype. The rearrangement links TRBV27 to TRBJ2-3; the D is unclear. Germline V CDR1 and CDR2: MNHEY, SMNVEV (reference sequence). Trimming took 3 bases from V and 0 from J, leaving 7 bases between them. The CDR3 is made up of 14 amino acids. The CDR3 is CASSFFSSTDTQYF. CDR3 coding DNA: TGTGCCAGCAGTTTTTTTTCTAGCACAGATACGCAGTATTTT.

Comment on this clonotype: A read error may be the cause here, since a much bigger clone is one base away. This chain links TRBV5-1 with TRBJ2-6; D call uncertain. Trimming pared 5 bases from V and 3 bases from J, leaving 15 bases between. CDR3 length: 16 amino acids. Germline V gene data show CDR1 as SGHRS and CDR2 as YFSETQ. CDR3 amino acids: CASSQTSHLGANVLTF. Here the CDR3 DNA reads TGCGCCAGCAGTCAGACGTCGCACCTTGGGGCCAACGTCCTGACTTTC.

In this sample, this clonotype turned up a few times. The conserved phenylalanine or tryptophan normally closing the CDR3 is absent here, so this likely arose from a read error. The chain is built from TRBV18 and TRBJ2-7; D is possibly TRBD2 (5 bases). The CDR3 runs 13 residues. The V and J ends lost 0 bases and 3 bases respectively, with 6 bases between them. The germline V gene encodes CDR1 KGHSH and CDR2 LQKENI. The CDR3: CASSPPAGYEQYL. The CDR3 nucleotides are TGTGCCAGCTCACCACCTGCGGGCTACGAGCAGTACCTC.

This clonotype was detected many times. The V and J genes are TRBV20-1 and TRBJ2-7, with 9 nucleotides matching TRBD1. Germline CDR1 reads DFQATT; CDR2 reads SNEGSKA (reference sequence). The V segment lost 4 bases and the J segment 4 bases; nucleotides outside the gene matches: 2. This CDR3 contains 12 residues. This CDR3 reads CSAIQGAYEQYF. The DNA of the CDR3 is TGCAGTGCTATACAGGGGGCTTACGAGCAGTACTTC.

This clonotype was observed at least ten times. This sequence joins TRBV18 and TRBJ1-3, with 9 bases that match TRBD1. Germline V gene sequence: CDR1 KGHSH, CDR2 LQKENI. The CDR3 spans 14 residues. V shed 3 bases, J shed 7 bases, and the junction held 4 bases outside the gene matches. CDR3: CASSPRDRVNTIYF. The CDR3 coding sequence is TGTGCCAGCTCACCGCGGGACAGGGTGAACACCATATATTTT.

This clonotype was detected ten times or more. V usage is TRBV6-1 and J usage is TRBJ2-7; D is ambiguous. The CDR3 is 14 residues long. V gave up 0 bases and J gave up 2 bases, with 8 bases separating them. Germline CDR1 MNHNS, CDR2 SASEGT. CDR3 DNA sequence: TGTGCCAGCAGTGAAGCGCTGTCAGCCTACGAGCAGTACTTC. As protein: CASSEALSAYEQYF.

The table lists this clonotype with many counts. This sequence joins TRBV7-2 and TRBJ2-1, with D possibly being TRBD2 (6 bases). Trimming shortened V by 4 bases and J by 3 bases, and 10 bases separated the two germline ends. The CDR3 extends over 14 amino acids. Germline V gene sequence: CDR1 SGHTA, CDR2 FQGNSA. CDR3 amino acids: CASSSRDFYNEQFF. For the CDR3, the DNA is TGTGCCAGCAGCTCTAGGGACTTCTACAATGAGCAGTTCTTC.

The sample holds many counts of this clonotype. This sequence joins TRBV9 and TRBJ2-7, with 11 positions matching TRBD1. Trimming took 4 bases from V and 7 from J; bases not matched to a gene: 7. The CDR3 is 14 residues long. The germline V gene has CDR1 SGDLS and CDR2 YYNGEE. The CDR3 DNA reads TGTGCCAGCAGCAACCGGGACAGGGGGTGGGAGCAGTACTTC. Amino acids: CASSNRDRGWEQYF. The entire variable domain, with the rest obtained from reference TRBV9 and TRBJ2-7, is as follows: DSGVTQTPKHLITATGQRVTLRCSPRSGDLSVYWYQQSLDQGLQFLIQYYNGEERAKGNILERFSAQQFPDLHSELNLSSLELGDSALYFCASSNRDRGWEQYFGPGTRLTVT.

CDR3 residues: CASSEWYEQYF. The CDR3 coding sequence is TGTGCCAGCAGTGAATGGTACGAGCAGTACTTC. The chain has TRBV25-1 and TRBJ2-7; no reliable D call. This CDR3 has 11 amino acids. The germline V and J ends were trimmed by 1 base and 4 bases, with 2 bases remaining between them. Germline V gene data show CDR1 as MGHDK and CDR2 as SYGVNS.

The sample holds many counts of this clonotype. The chain combines TRBV28 with TRBJ2-5, with a weak D call TRBD2 (5 bases). CDR3 length: 13 amino acids. The ends were cut back, 5 bases at V and 4 bases at J, with 11 bases in the middle. The germline V gene encodes CDR1 MDHEN and CDR2 SYDVKM. CDR3 protein: CASSDAGPETQYF. The CDR3, as DNA: TGTGCCAGCAGTGACGCGGGCCCAGAGACCCAGTACTTC. Based on the CDR3 plus reference TRBV28 and TRBJ2-5, the full variable domain is DVKVTQSSRYLVKRTGEKVFLECVQDMDHENMFWYRQDPGLGLRLIYFSYDVKMKEKGDIPEGYSVSREKKERFSLILESASTNQTSMYLCASSDAGPETQYFGPGTRLLVL.

The chain has TRBV27 and TRBJ1-4, with 12 bases matching TRBD1. J was trimmed by 7 bases and V by 2 bases; bases with no gene match: 8. There are 17 residues in the CDR3. Germline V gene lookup returns CDR1 MNHEY and CDR2 SMNVEV (reference sequence). CDR3 region: CASSLIGTGGVGEKLFF. The CDR3 coding sequence is TGTGCCAGCAGTTTAATTGGGACAGGGGGCGTAGGTGAAAAACTGTTTTTT.

The chain joins TRBV18 to TRBJ2-7; 11 bases line up with TRBD1. Germline CDR1 and CDR2: KGHSH and LQKENI. The CDR3 covers 15 residues. Unmatched junction bases numbered 8, after V lost 4 bases and J lost 6 bases. In nucleotides, the CDR3 is TGTGCCAGCTCACAACCGGGACAGGGGGGGTCCGAGCAGTACTTC. The encoded protein is CASSQPGQGGSEQYF.

This clonotype was counted ten times or more. The J gene is TRBJ1-5, the V gene TRBV18, with TRBD1 as a possible D gene (5 bases). The germline V gene encodes CDR1 KGHSH and CDR2 LQKENI. Trimming stripped 1 base from V and 9 bases from J, with 13 bases between. The CDR3 has 14 residues. The CDR3 spells CASSPLTAEGPQHF. The DNA of the CDR3 is TGTGCCAGCTCACCACTGACAGCGGAGGGGCCCCAGCATTTT.

The chain uses TRBV25-1 and TRBJ2-2; unclear D gene. V lost 2 bases to trimming and J lost 1 base, with 11 bases between them. The CDR3 has 16 residues. CDR1 MGHDK and CDR2 SYGVNS come from the germline V gene. DNA of the CDR3: TGTGCCAGCAGTGAAACGCGAGAGGAGAACACCGGGGAGCTGTTTTTT. Protein: CASSETREENTGELFF.

In this sample, this clonotype turned up many times. This sequence joins TRBV20-1 and TRBJ1-1, with D possibly matching TRBD1 (6 bases). The germline gives CDR1 DFQATT, CDR2 SNEGSKA (reference sequence). This CDR3 spans 13 amino acids. V lost 0 bases to trimming and J lost 10 bases, with 15 bases between them. The DNA of the CDR3 is TGCAGTGCTAGAGAACAGGGCAGGGTCTTAGCTTTCTTT. Its protein is CSAREQGRVLAFF.

This clonotype was observed at least ten times. This rearrangement joins TRBV11-2 to TRBJ2-7; 11 bases agree with TRBD2. The CDR3 length is 15 residues. Trimming at V came to 1 base and at J to 3 bases, leaving 2 bases not matched to a gene. CDR1 and CDR2 (germline): SGHAT, FQNNGV. The CDR3 loop is CASSLGTSGFYEQYF. The CDR3 DNA reads as TGTGCCAGCAGCTTAGGGACTAGCGGGTTCTACGAGCAGTACTTC.

The chain combines TRBV5-6 with TRBJ1-1; D is uncertain. Trimming cost V 3 bases and J 5 bases, with 17 bases left between them. There are 15 residues in the CDR3. The germline CDR1 and CDR2 sequences are SGHDT and YYEEEE. The chain's CDR3 is CASSSGHTVGTEAFF. The DNA of the CDR3 is TGTGCCAGCAGCTCCGGCCATACAGTTGGGACTGAAGCTTTCTTT.

This clonotype was seen at least ten times. The chain has TRBV5-1 and TRBJ2-7; no clear D. The CDR3 is 14 amino acids. V was clipped by 0 bases and J by 9 bases, with 16 bases between them. CDR1 is SGHRS and CDR2 is YFSETQ in the germline V gene. This chain's CDR3 is CASSLGDINNLQYF. Here the CDR3 DNA reads TGCGCCAGCAGCTTGGGTGACATCAACAATTTGCAGTACTTC.

V is TRBV5-1 and J is TRBJ2-3; 7 bases match TRBD2. Germline V lookup: CDR1 SGHRS, CDR2 YFSETQ. This CDR3 has 16 residues. V was pared by 0 bases and J by 3 bases, with 7 bases of the junction left unmatched. In DNA form, the CDR3 reads TGCGCCAGCAGCTTGGGTGGCGGGAGTAGGACAGATACGCAGTATTTT. Translated, it gives CASSLGGGSRTDTQYF.

This clonotype was observed at least ten times. V is TRBV7-8 and J is TRBJ2-5, with D perhaps TRBD1 or TRBD2 (5 bases each). The CDR3 runs to 15 residues. CDR1 and CDR2 from the germline V gene are SGHVS and FQNEAQ. V lost 2 bases and J 3 bases, leaving 13 bases between the germline ends. The DNA of the CDR3 is TGTGCCAGCAGCTTATTCTCGGGGCAGGAAGAGACCCAGTACTTC. Residues: CASSLFSGQEETQYF.

This clonotype was detected ten times or more. The chain combines TRBV5-6 with TRBJ2-3; D possibly corresponds to TRBD1 (5 bases). The CDR3 loop spans 16 amino acids. Germline V gene lookup returns CDR1 SGHDT and CDR2 YYEEEE. Trimming pared 1 base from V and 0 bases from J, leaving 12 bases between. The CDR3 sequence: CASSLFGQGSTDTQYF. The CDR3 DNA is TGTGCCAGCAGCTTGTTTGGCCAGGGAAGCACAGATACGCAGTATTTT.

This clonotype showed up just a few times. V gene TRBV24-1 combines with J gene TRBJ2-1, with 7 bases lining up with TRBD2. Germline V gives CDR1 KGHDR, CDR2 SFDVKD. The CDR3 length is 17 residues. Trimming cost V 0 bases and J 0 bases; bases outside gene matches: 4. CDR3 sequence: CATSDLSGGSSYNEQFF. The CDR3 DNA reads TGTGCCACCAGTGATTTGAGTGGCGGGAGCTCCTACAATGAGCAGTTCTTC.

Only a few counts were recorded for this clonotype. The rearrangement uses TRBV27 and TRBJ2-7; TRBD1 matches 8 bases. The CDR3 consists of 16 residues. Germline CDR1 and CDR2: MNHEY and SMNVEV (reference sequence). After removal of 0 bases from V and 3 bases from J, the junction contained 7 bases not matched to a gene. CDR3 sequence: CASSLSADRGFYEQYF. CDR3 bases: TGTGCCAGCAGTTTATCGGCCGACAGGGGTTTCTACGAGCAGTACTTC.

In its sample, this clonotype was seen many times. J is TRBJ2-1 and V is TRBV7-2, with 7 bases matching TRBD2. Trimming cost V 5 bases and J 6 bases; bases outside gene matches: 13. The germline V gene encodes CDR1 SGHTA and CDR2 FQGNSA. There are 16 residues in the CDR3. The CDR3 loop is CASSPRASGHPNEQFF. Here the CDR3 DNA reads TGTGCCAGCAGCCCAAGGGCTAGCGGCCATCCCAATGAGCAGTTCTTC.

A remark on this clonotype: A read error may be the cause here, since a much bigger clone is one base away. The V gene is TRBV6-1, the J gene TRBJ2-7; 7 bases agree with TRBD1. This CDR3 region has 12 residues. Germline V gene sequence: CDR1 MNHNS, CDR2 SASEGT. The V segment lost 10 bases and the J segment 6 bases; nucleotides outside the gene matches: 9. DNA for the CDR3: TGTGCCAACCATCGGGACAGAGGCGAGCAGTACTTC. Protein sequence: CANHRDRGEQYF.